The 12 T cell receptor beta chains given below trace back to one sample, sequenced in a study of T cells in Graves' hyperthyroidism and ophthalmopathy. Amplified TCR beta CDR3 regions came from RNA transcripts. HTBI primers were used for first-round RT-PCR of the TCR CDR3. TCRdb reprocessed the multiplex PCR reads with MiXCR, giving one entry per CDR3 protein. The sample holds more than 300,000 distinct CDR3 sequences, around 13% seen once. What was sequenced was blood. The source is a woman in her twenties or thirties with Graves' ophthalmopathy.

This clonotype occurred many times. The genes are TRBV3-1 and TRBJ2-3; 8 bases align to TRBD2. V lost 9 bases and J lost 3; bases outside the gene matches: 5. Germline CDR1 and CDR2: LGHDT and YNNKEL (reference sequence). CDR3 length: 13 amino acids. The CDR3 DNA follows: TGTGCCAGTTCCGGGGGGGCTACAGATACGCAGTATTTT. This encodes CASSGGATDTQYF.

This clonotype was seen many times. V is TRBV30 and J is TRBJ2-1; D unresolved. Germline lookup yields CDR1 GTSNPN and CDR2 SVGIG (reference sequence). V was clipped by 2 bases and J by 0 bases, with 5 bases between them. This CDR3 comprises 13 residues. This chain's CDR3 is CAWSQASYNEQFF. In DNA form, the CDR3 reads TGTGCCTGGAGTCAAGCCTCCTACAATGAGCAGTTCTTC.

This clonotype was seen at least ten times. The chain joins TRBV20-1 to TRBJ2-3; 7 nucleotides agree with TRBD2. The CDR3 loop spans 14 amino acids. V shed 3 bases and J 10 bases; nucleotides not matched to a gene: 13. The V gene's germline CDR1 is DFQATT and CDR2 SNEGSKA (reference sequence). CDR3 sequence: CSARRASGEVAQYF. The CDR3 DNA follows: TGCAGTGCTAGGAGGGCCAGCGGGGAAGTAGCGCAGTATTTT.

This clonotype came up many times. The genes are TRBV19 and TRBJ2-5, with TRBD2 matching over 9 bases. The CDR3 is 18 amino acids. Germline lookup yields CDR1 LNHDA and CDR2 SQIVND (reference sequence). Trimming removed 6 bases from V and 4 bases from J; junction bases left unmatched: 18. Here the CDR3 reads CASSTLQQGGGARETQYF. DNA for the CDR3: TGTGCCAGTAGCACCCTTCAACAAGGCGGGGGGGCTCGAGAGACCCAGTACTTC.

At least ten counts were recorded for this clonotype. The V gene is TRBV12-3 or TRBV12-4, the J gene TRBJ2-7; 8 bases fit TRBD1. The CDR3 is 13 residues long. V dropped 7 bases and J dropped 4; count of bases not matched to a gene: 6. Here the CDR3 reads CASTSQGDYEQYF. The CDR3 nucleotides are TGTGCCAGCACCTCACAGGGGGATTACGAGCAGTACTTC.

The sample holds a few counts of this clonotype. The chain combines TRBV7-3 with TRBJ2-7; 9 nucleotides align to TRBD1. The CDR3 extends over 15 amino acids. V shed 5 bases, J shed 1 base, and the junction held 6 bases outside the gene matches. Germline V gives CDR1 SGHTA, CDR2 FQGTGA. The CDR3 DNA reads TGTGCCAGCAGCCCAAGTGGGACAGGGTCCTACGAGCAGTACTTC. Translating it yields CASSPSGTGSYEQYF.

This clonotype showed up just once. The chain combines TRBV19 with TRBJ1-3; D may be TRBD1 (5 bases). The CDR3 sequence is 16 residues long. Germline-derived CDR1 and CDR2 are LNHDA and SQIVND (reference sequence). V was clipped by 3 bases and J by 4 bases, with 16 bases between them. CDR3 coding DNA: TGTGCCAGTAGTATCCGGGGCCCTAAAGGAGGAAACACCATATATTTT. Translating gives CASSIRGPKGGNTIYF.

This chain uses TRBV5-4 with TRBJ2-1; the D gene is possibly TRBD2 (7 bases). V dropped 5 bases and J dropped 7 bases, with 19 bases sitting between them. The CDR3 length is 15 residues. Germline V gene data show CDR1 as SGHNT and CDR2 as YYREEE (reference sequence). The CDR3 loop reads CASSLEAAGANEQFF. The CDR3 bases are TGTGCCAGCAGTCTAGAAGCGGCGGGGGCTAATGAGCAGTTCTTC. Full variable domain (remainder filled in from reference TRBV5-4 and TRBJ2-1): ETGVTQSPTHLIKTRGQQVTLRCSSQSGHNTVSWYQQALGQGPQFIFQYYREEENGRGNFPPRFSGLQFPNYSSELNVNALELDDSALYLCASSLEAAGANEQFFGPGTRLTVL.

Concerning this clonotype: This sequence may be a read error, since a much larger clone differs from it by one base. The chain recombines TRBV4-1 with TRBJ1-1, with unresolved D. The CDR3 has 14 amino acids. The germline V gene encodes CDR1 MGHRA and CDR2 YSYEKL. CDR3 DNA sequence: TGCGCCAGCAGCGAAGAAGAGTGGGACACTGAAGCTTTCTTT. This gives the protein CASSEEEWDTEAFF.

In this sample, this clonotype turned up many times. The CDR3 protein is CATILRGETQYF. As DNA, the CDR3 is TGTGCCACCATCCTCAGGGGAGAGACCCAGTACTTC. V and J are TRBV24-1 and TRBJ2-5; D might be TRBD1 (6 bases). The CDR3 runs 12 residues. Trimming shortened V by 8 bases and J by 4 bases, and 10 bases separated the two germline ends. Germline V lookup: CDR1 KGHDR, CDR2 SFDVKD.

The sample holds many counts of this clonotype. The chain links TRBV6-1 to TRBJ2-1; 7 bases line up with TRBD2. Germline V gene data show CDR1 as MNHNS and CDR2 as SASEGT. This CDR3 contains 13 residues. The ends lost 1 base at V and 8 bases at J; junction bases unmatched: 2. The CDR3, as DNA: TGTGCCAGCAGTGAAGGGGAGGGTTATGAGCAGTTCTTC. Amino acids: CASSEGEGYEQFF.

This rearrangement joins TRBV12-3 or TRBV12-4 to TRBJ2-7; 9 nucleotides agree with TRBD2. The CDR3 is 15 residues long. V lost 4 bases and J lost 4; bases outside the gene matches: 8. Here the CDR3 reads CASSSTGTSLYEQYF. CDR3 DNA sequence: TGTGCCAGCAGTTCTACCGGGACTAGCTTGTACGAGCAGTACTTC.